This is a list of T cell receptor beta chains from one sample in a study of blood T cell repertoires in COVID-19. The method was immunoSEQ multiplex PCR; TCRdb's version includes in-frame clones alone and lacks a portion of them. The table records tens of thousands of clones, over 75% of them present only once. The sample taken for sequencing was peripheral blood. These receptors were obtained from a woman in her fifties or sixties with acute or convalescent COVID-19. Each CDR3 is given with its conserved first and last residue. The order of the fields is CDR3 DNA, CDR3 protein, D gene, V gene, clone size, J gene. D genes are given only for firm matches. Expanded clones are given a class, and other clones once, few, many or no size at all.

TGTGCCAGCAGCCCCTGGACAGGGGGTCGGGATTCACCCCTCCACTTT | CASSPWTGGRDSPLHF | TRBD1 | TRBV5-8 | NA | TRBJ1-6
TGTGCCAGCAGATTTCTGTGGGAGGCAGGGATGGCCCAGCATTTT | CASRFLWEAGMAQHF | NA | TRBV6-5 | NA | TRBJ1-5
TGTGCCAGCTCACGCGACAGGGGGAGAAACTATGGCTACACCTTC | CASSRDRGRNYGYTF | TRBD1 | TRBV18 | NA | TRBJ1-2
TGTGCCAGCCTCAGGACAGCGAACTATGGCTACACCTTC | CASLRTANYGYTF | NA | TRBV19 | NA | TRBJ1-2
TGCGCCAGCAGCGGGACAGGGGCGGACTATGGCTACACCTTC | CASSGTGADYGYTF | TRBD1 | TRBV5-1 | NA | TRBJ1-2
TGTGCCACCCTGGGCGGGCTCAATCAGCCCCAGCATTTT | CATLGGLNQPQHF | NA | TRBV10-3 | NA | TRBJ1-5
TGCGCCAGCAGCACCGGACAGGGCTCCTACAATGAGCAGTTCTTC | CASSTGQGSYNEQFF | TRBD1 | TRBV5-1 | NA | TRBJ2-1
TGTGCCAGCAGTAGACAGGGAAATATGGAAAAACTGTTTTTT | CASSRQGNMEKLFF | TRBD1 | TRBV6-5 | NA | TRBJ1-4
TGCGCCAGCAGCCCGGACGGACAGCCGAACACTGAAGCTTTCTTT | CASSPDGQPNTEAFF | NA | TRBV5-1 | once | TRBJ1-1
TGCGCCAGCAGCCAAGCGAGGGCAGGCCTTCGGGATACGCAGTATTTT | CASSQARAGLRDTQYF | NA | TRBV4-1 | NA | TRBJ2-3
TGTGCCAGCAGCCGCGGACAGGGTCTATCAAATTCACCCCTCCACTTT | CASSRGQGLSNSPLHF | TRBD1 | TRBV3-1/TRBV3-2 | few | TRBJ1-6
TGCGCCAGCAGTCCCCGGACAGGGAGCAATCAGCCCCAGCATTTT | CASSPRTGSNQPQHF | TRBD1 | TRBV23-1 | NA | TRBJ1-5
TGCACCAGCAGAAACGGGACTAGCGGCACAGATACGCAGTATTTT | CTSRNGTSGTDTQYF | NA | TRBV1 | NA | TRBJ2-3
TGTGCCACCCAACAGGGGAGGAATTCACCCCTCCACTTT | CATQQGRNSPLHF | TRBD1 | TRBV6-5 | NA | TRBJ1-6
TGTGCCAGCAGCTTGGCCGGAGGGTTTAACGGCTACACCTTC | CASSLAGGFNGYTF | NA | TRBV5-5 | NA | TRBJ1-2
TGTGCCAGCAGCCTCCACCTCCGACAGGATCGACCACTTGGAAACACCATATATTTT | CASSLHLRQDRPLGNTIYF | NA | TRBV6-4 | NA | TRBJ1-3
TGTGCCAGCTCACCAGGGCCTCCTCTCTCTGGAAACACCATATATTTT | CASSPGPPLSGNTIYF | NA | TRBV18 | NA | TRBJ1-3
TGCGCCAGCAGCCAAGGACAGAATAATGAAAAACTGTTTTTT | CASSQGQNNEKLFF | NA | TRBV4-1 | NA | TRBJ1-4
TGTGCCAGCAGTGACCGAGGACAGGACTATTCACCCCTCCACTTT | CASSDRGQDYSPLHF | TRBD1 | TRBV2 | NA | TRBJ1-6
TGTGCCAGTAGTATAGGGGGCAGGTCACCCCTCCACTTT | CASSIGGRSPLHF | NA | TRBV19 | few | TRBJ1-6
TGTGCCACCAGTGATCGACAGGGCTCGAATCAGCCCCAGCATTTT | CATSDRQGSNQPQHF | TRBD1 | TRBV24-1 | once | TRBJ1-5
TGTGCCAGCAGCTTGCGGCAGGGGCTAGGAGCTTTCTTT | CASSLRQGLGAFF | NA | TRBV11-2 | NA | TRBJ1-1
TGTGCCAGCAGCTTGGCGACAAACACTGAAGCTTTCTTT | CASSLATNTEAFF | NA | TRBV5-5 | NA | TRBJ1-1
TGTGCCAGCAGCTGGGGACAGGGTTCCTACAATGAGCAGTTCTTC | CASSWGQGSYNEQFF | TRBD1 | TRBV11-2 | NA | TRBJ2-1
TGTGCCACTTTTAGCGGGGGGGCCAAAAATGAGCAGTTCTTC | CATFSGGAKNEQFF | TRBD2 | TRBV19 | NA | TRBJ2-1
TGCGCCAGCAGCGGTCCCGGGACTAGGTTTCTGCAGACCCAGTACTTC | CASSGPGTRFLQTQYF | TRBD2 | TRBV23-1 | few | TRBJ2-5
TGTGCCAGCAGCTTAATTCGCGCAACTAATGAAAAACTGTTTTTT | CASSLIRATNEKLFF | NA | TRBV11-2 | few | TRBJ1-4
TGTGCCAGCAGTTTATGGCCCAGGGGGAACTATGGCTACACCTTC | CASSLWPRGNYGYTF | TRBD1 | TRBV27 | once | TRBJ1-2
TGTGCCTGGAGTGTACCGGGGGTGGTGGGAAACACCATATATTTT | CAWSVPGVVGNTIYF | NA | TRBV30 | NA | TRBJ1-3
TGTGCCAGCTCACCATCTACAGGGGGCAATTCTAACTATGGCTACACCTTC | CASSPSTGGNSNYGYTF | TRBD1 | TRBV18 | NA | TRBJ1-2
TGTGCCAGCAGTAAACAGGTGGGAGAGACCCAGTACTTC | CASSKQVGETQYF | NA | TRBV27 | NA | TRBJ2-5
TGCAGCGTTGTGAGCGGGGAGAGGACCACTGAAGCTTTCTTT | CSVVSGERTTEAFF | NA | TRBV29-1 | NA | TRBJ1-1
TGTGCCAGCAGCCAAGAGCGGAGGAACTATGGCTACACCTTC | CASSQERRNYGYTF | NA | TRBV3-1/TRBV3-2 | NA | TRBJ1-2
TGTGCCAGCGGGCGACAGAGCAATCAGCCCCAGCATTTT | CASGRQSNQPQHF | NA | TRBV6-4 | NA | TRBJ1-5
TGTGCCAGCAGGGGCCCGACGGAGGCTAACTATGGCTACACCTTC | CASRGPTEANYGYTF | NA | TRBV2 | few | TRBJ1-2
TGTGCCAGCAGTAAGAAGGGGGGGGAGTTCTTC | CASSKKGGEFF | NA | TRBV6-5 | NA | TRBJ2-1
TGTGCCAGCAGCTCCCCCGGGAGCGGGAGATCCTACAATGAGCAGTTCTTC | CASSSPGSGRSYNEQFF | TRBD2 | TRBV11-2 | NA | TRBJ2-1